The 15 T cell receptor beta chains reported below all come from one sample, sequenced in a study of blood T cell repertoires in COVID-19. TCRdb's copy holds only in-frame clones and misses some; the assay was immunoSEQ multiplex PCR. The sample has under 350,000 clones, about nine tenths seen once. Sample: PBMCs or T cells enriched from blood (not recorded which). These receptors came from a woman between 55 and 75 years old who had recovered from COVID-19.

The chain carries TRBV9 and TRBJ2-7, with 12 bases lining up with TRBD2. The V gene end was trimmed by 3 bases and the J gene end by 2 bases; junction bases not matched to a gene: 3. CDR1 and CDR2 from the germline V gene are SGDLS and YYNGEE. CDR3 length: 15 residues. CDR3 nucleotide sequence: TGTGCCAGCAGCGGAGGACTAGCGGGGACCTACGAGCAGTACTTC. Its protein product is CASSGGLAGTYEQYF.

This sequence joins TRBV27 and TRBJ2-7; D perhaps matches TRBD2 (5 bases). V lost 3 bases, J lost 5 bases, and 17 bases lay in between. Germline V gene lookup returns CDR1 MNHEY and CDR2 SMNVEV (reference sequence). The length of the CDR3 is 15 residues. In DNA form, the CDR3 reads TGTGCCAGCAGTTTTGGTCTGCGGGCCAGGCACGAGCAGTACTTC. Translating gives CASSFGLRARHEQYF.

This clone has a handful of counts. The rearrangement uses TRBV27 and TRBJ1-2, with 7 bases fitting TRBD1. This CDR3 is 15 amino acids long. Germline CDR1 reads MNHEY; CDR2 reads SMNVEV (reference sequence). Trimming removed 2 bases from V and 9 bases from J; junction bases left unmatched: 12. Written as DNA, the CDR3 is TGTGCCAGCAGTTTACGTCCGGGACAGACTATTCGCTACACCTTC. It is translated as CASSLRPGQTIRYTF.

V is TRBV29-1 and J is TRBJ2-7, with TRBD2 identical over 9 bases. V shed 0 bases and J 6 bases; nucleotides not matched to a gene: 9. The CDR3 is made up of 15 amino acids. Per the germline V gene, CDR1 is SQVTM and CDR2 is ANQGSEA. The CDR3 protein is CSVEDFAGGTGEQYF. The CDR3, as DNA: TGCAGCGTTGAAGATTTTGCGGGGGGGACTGGCGAGCAGTACTTC.

The CDR3 region is CASSFRGGYEQYF. The CDR3 region has the DNA TGTGCCAGCAGTTTCCGGGGGGGCTACGAGCAGTACTTC. This chain connects TRBV27 to TRBJ2-7, with 8 nucleotides matching TRBD2. Germline CDR1 is MNHEY and CDR2 is SMNVEV (reference sequence). CDR3 length: 13 amino acids. Trimming at V came to 3 bases and at J to 3 bases, leaving 1 base not matched to a gene.

The CDR3 region has the DNA TGTGCCAGCAGTGAAGCGCGGGGCAACACTGAAGCTTTCTTT. Encoded protein: CASSEARGNTEAFF. The chain links TRBV6-1 to TRBJ1-1, with D possibly being TRBD1 (5 bases). Germline values: CDR1 MNHNS, CDR2 SASEGT. The CDR3 covers 14 residues. Trimming stripped 0 bases from V and 2 bases from J, with 7 bases between.

This chain's CDR3 is CASSPSGGPTYEQYF. In DNA, the CDR3 is TGTGCCAGCTCACCAAGCGGGGGGCCTACCTACGAGCAGTACTTC. The chain couples TRBV18 to TRBJ2-7; TRBD2 agrees at 9 bases. The germline V gene encodes CDR1 KGHSH and CDR2 LQKENI. The V and J ends lost 2 bases and 2 bases, in that order; junction bases with no gene match: 4. This CDR3 spans 15 amino acids.

The DNA for the CDR3 is TGTGCCAGTACCCCTAGCGGGTTATACGAGCAGTACTTC. Its protein is CASTPSGLYEQYF. The V and J genes are TRBV19 and TRBJ2-7; TRBD2 matches 8 bases. Germline CDR1 LNHDA, CDR2 SQIVND (reference sequence). The CDR3 is 13 amino acids. Trimming at V came to 7 bases and at J to 4 bases, leaving 6 bases not matched to a gene.

The rearrangement joins TRBV6-4 to TRBJ2-4, with 8 bases matching TRBD2. CDR1 and CDR2 from the germline V gene are MRHNA and SNTAGT. The CDR3 consists of 16 residues. The J segment lost 6 bases and the V segment lost 0 bases, leaving 7 bases of the junction unmatched. CDR3 protein: CASSDSSGGGRNIQYF. CDR3 nucleotides: TGTGCCAGCAGTGACTCGAGCGGGGGAGGCAGAAACATTCAGTACTTC.

V and J are TRBV7-9 and TRBJ1-2; 7 nucleotides match TRBD1. The ends lost 3 bases at V and 3 bases at J; junction bases unmatched: 1. Germline V gene lookup returns CDR1 SEHNR and CDR2 FQNEAQ (reference sequence). The CDR3 runs 13 residues. DNA of the CDR3: TGTGCCAGCAGCTTCGGACAGGACTATGGCTACACCTTC. This gives the protein CASSFGQDYGYTF.

As to this clone: Other DNA sequences within the sample encode an identical CDR3. The chain has TRBV30 and TRBJ2-3, with D uncertain. With 0 bases removed from V and 0 bases from J, the gap between germline ends came to 10 bases. This CDR3 contains 15 residues. Germline assignment: CDR1 GTSNPN and CDR2 SVGIG (reference sequence). This CDR3 reads CAWSVAGPSTDTQYF. CDR3 sequence (DNA): TGTGCCTGGAGTGTTGCAGGTCCTAGCACAGATACGCAGTATTTT.

This chain links TRBV19 with TRBJ1-5; 8 nucleotides align to TRBD1. CDR3 size: 15 residues. V was pared by 5 bases and J by 7 bases, with 10 bases of the junction left unmatched. Germline V gene lookup returns CDR1 LNHDA and CDR2 SQIVND (reference sequence). The CDR3, as DNA: TGTGCCAGTAGTCCACGACAGGGGAGGCGACAGCCCCAGCATTTT. This gives the protein CASSPRQGRRQPQHF. The full variable domain, completed using reference TRBV19 and TRBJ1-5, is DGGITQSPKYLFRKEGQNVTLSCEQNLNHDAMYWYRQDPGQGLRLIYYSQIVNDFQKGDIAEGYSVSREKKESFPLTVTSAQKNPTAFYLCASSPRQGRRQPQHFGDGTRLSIL.

The chain is built from TRBV30 and TRBJ1-3; 7 bases agree with TRBD1. The V gene end was trimmed by 1 base and the J gene end by 1 base; junction bases not matched to a gene: 1. The CDR3 has 14 amino acids. Germline V gene lookup returns CDR1 GTSNPN and CDR2 SVGIG (reference sequence). CDR3 protein: CAWSGTGSGNTIYF. The CDR3 DNA reads TGTGCCTGGAGTGGGACAGGATCTGGAAACACCATATATTTT. Based on the CDR3 plus reference TRBV30 and TRBJ1-3, the full variable domain is SQTIHQWPATLVQPVGSPLSLECTVEGTSNPNLYWYRQAAGRGLQLLFYSVGIGQISSEVPQNLSASRPQDRQFILSSKKLLLSDSGFYLCAWSGTGSGNTIYFGEGSWLTVV.

This chain links TRBV30 with TRBJ2-1; D not certain. V shed 5 bases and J shed 3 bases, with 14 bases lying between them. The germline V gene has CDR1 GTSNPN and CDR2 SVGIG (reference sequence). The CDR3 has 14 amino acids. The CDR3 bases are TGTGCCTGGGACGTAAAGCCAATCTACAATGAGCAGTTCTTC. It is translated as CAWDVKPIYNEQFF.

The chain employs TRBV12-3 or TRBV12-4 and TRBJ1-2; a weak D match, TRBD1 (6 bases). Trimming removed 3 bases from V and 8 bases from J, with 13 bases in between. This CDR3 comprises 13 residues. The CDR3 coding sequence is TGTGCCAGCAGTTTGGACGCGGGGGGCGGCTACACCTTC. Translated: CASSLDAGGGYTF.